One sample yielded the 25 T cell receptor beta chains listed below, sequenced in a study of neurological immune-mediated disorders. TCRdb itself ran the 5' RACE reads through MiXCR, one entry per CDR3 protein. The sample records nearly 60,000 distinct CDR3 sequences, approximately 4% being singletons. Sequenced sample: PBMCs. The receptors come from a woman aged 30 to 39 with multiple sclerosis.

This clonotype was seen ten or more times. The rearrangement uses TRBV5-1 and TRBJ1-1; possibly TRBD1 for D (6 bases). CDR3 length equals 14 residues. V was trimmed by 4 bases and J by 1 base, leaving 11 bases between them. Per germline, CDR1 SGHRS and CDR2 YFSETQ. The CDR3 here is CASSLQTGNTEAFF. Written as DNA, the CDR3 is TGCGCCAGCAGCCTCCAGACAGGGAACACTGAAGCTTTCTTT.

This clonotype was seen many times. The chain is built from TRBV12-3 or TRBV12-4 and TRBJ1-2; no clear D gene. V was shortened by 7 bases and J by 5 bases, with 17 bases between the two germline ends. This CDR3 comprises 14 residues. Written as DNA, the CDR3 is TGTGCCAGCACCGTCCTCGGAAGGTCTTATGGCTACACCTTC. This codes for CASTVLGRSYGYTF.

This clonotype was recorded many times. This chain uses TRBV20-1 with TRBJ2-7; 9 bases are a match to TRBD2. The V gene end was trimmed by 5 bases and the J gene end by 3 bases; junction bases not matched to a gene: 5. This CDR3 comprises 13 residues. CDR1 and CDR2 from the germline V gene are DFQATT and SNEGSKA (reference sequence). The CDR3: CSALLAGIYEQYF. As DNA, the CDR3 is TGCAGTGCTCTTCTAGCGGGGATCTACGAGCAGTACTTC.

In its sample, this clonotype was seen a few times. CDR3 DNA sequence: TGTGCCAGCAGTTTTCTTACGGGGGAGTCCCCACTTAGGGAGACCCAGTACTTC. It encodes CASSFLTGESPLRETQYF. V is TRBV28 and J is TRBJ2-5; perhaps TRBD2 as D (6 bases). CDR1 is MDHEN, CDR2 SYDVKM, per germline. V dropped 3 bases and J dropped 5 bases, with 25 bases sitting between them. CDR3 length: 18 amino acids.

This clonotype was seen ten or more times. The chain has TRBV20-1 and TRBJ1-1; D is ambiguous. Trimming shortened V by 6 bases and J by 1 base, and 15 bases separated the two germline ends. This CDR3 contains 14 residues. CDR1 DFQATT and CDR2 SNEGSKA come from the germline V gene (reference sequence). CDR3 nucleotides: TGCAGTGCAGAAACGGGAGCTACGAACACTGAAGCTTTCTTT. Translating it yields CSAETGATNTEAFF.

Many counts were recorded for this clonotype. The chain is built from TRBV5-1 and TRBJ2-1; D is uncertain. This CDR3 is built from 12 residues. CDR1 is SGHRS, CDR2 YFSETQ, per germline. Trimming removed 4 bases from V and 5 bases from J, with 7 bases in between. The CDR3 DNA follows: TGCGCCAGCAGCAGACTTGACAATGAGCAGTTCTTC. It codes for CASSRLDNEQFF.

This rearrangement joins TRBV12-2 to TRBJ1-1. TRBV12-2 is recorded as a pseudogene. This CDR3 is 16 amino acids long. The CDR3 protein is CASRFIGRRMNTEAFF. The DNA of the CDR3 is TGTGCAAGTCGCTTCATAGGCAGGCGTATGAACACTGAAGCTTTCTTT.

There are a few counts of this clonotype. The chain has TRBV5-1 and TRBJ2-3; 12 nucleotides agree with TRBD1. Germline V gives CDR1 SGHRS, CDR2 YFSETQ. This CDR3 is built from 18 residues. Trimming cost V 1 base and J 0 bases; bases outside gene matches: 6. As DNA, the CDR3 is TGCGCCAGCAGCTTGACCGGGACAGGGGGCGCCAGCACAGATACGCAGTATTTT. It specifies CASSLTGTGGASTDTQYF.

This clonotype was seen at least ten times. The rearrangement joins TRBV27 to TRBJ1-2; TRBD1 agrees at 10 bases. Trimming took 1 base from V and 7 from J; bases not matched to a gene: 9. Germline V gene sequence: CDR1 MNHEY, CDR2 SMNVEV (reference sequence). The CDR3 has 16 amino acids. CDR3 residues: CASSLYIGTGDSGYTF. In nucleotides, the CDR3 is TGTGCCAGCAGTTTATATATTGGGACAGGGGATTCTGGCTACACCTTC.

This clonotype was detected many times. The rearrangement links TRBV5-1 to TRBJ2-1, with D perhaps matching TRBD2 (6 bases). The V end was cut by 4 bases, the J end by 1 base, with 15 bases between. The CDR3 is made up of 16 amino acids. Germline CDR1 is SGHRS and CDR2 is YFSETQ. CDR3 protein: CASSTWMGLSYNEQFF. CDR3 coding DNA: TGCGCCAGCAGCACCTGGATGGGACTTTCCTACAATGAGCAGTTCTTC.

This clonotype was counted ten times or more. The DNA for the CDR3 is TGTGCCACCGTGTCAGATACCGGGGAGCTGTTTTTT. This translates into CATVSDTGELFF. The chain combines TRBV6-5 with TRBJ2-2; D remains unclear. V lost 10 bases and J lost 5, with 11 bases in between. There are 12 residues in the CDR3. The germline V gene encodes CDR1 MNHEY and CDR2 SVGAGI.

This clonotype was found many times. This rearrangement joins TRBV27 to TRBJ1-5; 7 bases agree with TRBD1. The CDR3 is 15 amino acids. Germline CDR1 reads MNHEY; CDR2 reads SMNVEV (reference sequence). With V trimmed by 3 bases and J by 4 bases, 6 bases remained unmatched. CDR3 sequence reads: CASSLATGNNQPQHF. The CDR3 DNA follows: TGTGCCAGCAGTTTGGCGACAGGGAATAATCAGCCCCAGCATTTT.

This clonotype was found many times. This chain joins TRBV12-3 or TRBV12-4 and TRBJ1-2; a possible D gene is TRBD1 (5 bases). The CDR3 has 15 amino acids. V lost 3 bases to trimming and J lost 6 bases, with 17 bases between them. The chain's CDR3 is CASSFYRRGPNGYTF. The CDR3 bases are TGTGCCAGCAGTTTTTATCGTCGGGGACCCAATGGCTACACCTTC.

This clonotype was found a few times. This may come from a read error, since a much larger clone is one base off. Without the conserved terminal phenylalanine or tryptophan, this CDR3 likely stems from a read error. V is TRBV7-2 and J is TRBJ1-2; tentatively, D is TRBD1 (5 bases). Trimming stripped 5 bases from V and 9 bases from J, with 13 bases between. From germline, CDR1 is SGHTA and CDR2 FQGNSA. There are 12 residues in the CDR3. In DNA, the CDR3 is TGTGCCAGCAGCCCGAACGGGGGGAGCTACACCTGC. It encodes CASSPNGGSYTC.

This clonotype was counted ten times or more. The chain employs TRBV5-1 and TRBJ2-2; 7 bases align to TRBD1. Germline V gene lookup returns CDR1 SGHRS and CDR2 YFSETQ. The J segment lost 2 bases and the V segment lost 4 bases, leaving 5 bases of the junction unmatched. The CDR3 sequence is 15 residues long. DNA of the CDR3: TGCGCCAGCAGCGCCGGGACAGATAACACCGGGGAGCTGTTTTTT. This codes for CASSAGTDNTGELFF. Combining the CDR3 with reference TRBV5-1 and TRBJ2-2 gives the whole variable domain KAGVTQTPRYLIKTRGQQVTLSCSPISGHRSVSWYQQTPGQGLQFLFEYFSETQRNKGNFPGRFSGRQFSNSRSEMNVSTLELGDSALYLCASSAGTDNTGELFFGEGSRLTVL.

This clonotype was picked up many times. This chain uses TRBV5-1 with TRBJ2-4, with TRBD1 matching 10 bases. The CDR3 is 15 amino acids. Trimming removed 2 bases from V and 9 bases from J; junction bases left unmatched: 8. Per the germline V gene, CDR1 is SGHRS and CDR2 is YFSETQ. The DNA of the CDR3 is TGCGCCAGCAGCTTATTGCCGGGACAGGGGAGCATTCAGTACTTC. Translating it yields CASSLLPGQGSIQYF.

This clonotype came up many times. The chain combines TRBV2 with TRBJ2-2; D remains unclear. Trimming shortened V by 5 bases and J by 1 base, and 8 bases separated the two germline ends. In germline, CDR1 is SNHLY, CDR2 FYNNEI. CDR3 size: 14 residues. For the CDR3, the DNA is TGTGCCAGCAGTAAATACGAGAACACCGGGGAGCTGTTTTTT. This gives the protein CASSKYENTGELFF.

In this sample, this clonotype turned up many times. This chain links TRBV7-9 with TRBJ1-1; 8 nucleotides match TRBD1. Unmatched junction bases numbered 5, after V lost 4 bases and J lost 1 base. Germline V gives CDR1 SEHNR, CDR2 FQNEAQ (reference sequence). There are 15 residues in the CDR3. The CDR3 region is CASSSGQGKNTEAFF. The CDR3 region has the DNA TGTGCCAGCAGCTCAGGACAGGGAAAGAACACTGAAGCTTTCTTT.

This clonotype was detected ten times or more. This chain connects TRBV5-1 to TRBJ2-2; no definite D call. Deletions cut 1 base from V and 3 bases from J, with 10 bases between. In germline, CDR1 is SGHRS, CDR2 YFSETQ. The CDR3 has 15 residues. CDR3 amino acids: CASSLTQAYTGELFF. In DNA, the CDR3 is TGCGCCAGCAGCTTGACGCAGGCCTACACCGGGGAGCTGTTTTTT.

This clonotype came up many times. The chain has TRBV5-1 and TRBJ2-2; 7 bases align to TRBD2. The ends lost 2 bases at V and 1 base at J; junction bases unmatched: 5. The CDR3 contains 16 residues. CDR1 and CDR2 (germline): SGHRS, YFSETQ. CDR3 protein: CASSLSLAENTGELFF. DNA for the CDR3: TGCGCCAGCAGCTTAAGCCTAGCGGAGAACACCGGGGAGCTGTTTTTT.

This clonotype came up many times. The chain is built from TRBV19 and TRBJ2-3; D is uncertain. Germline-derived CDR1 and CDR2 are LNHDA and SQIVND (reference sequence). The CDR3 is 11 amino acids. V was shortened by 6 bases and J by 6 bases, with 7 bases between the two germline ends. The CDR3, as DNA: TGTGCCAGTAGAGGAATGGATACGCAGTATTTT. This gives the protein CASRGMDTQYF.

This clonotype was seen repeatedly, ten times or more. The genes are TRBV4-3 and TRBJ2-3; D gene uncertain. The CDR3 spans 16 residues. Trimming pared 1 base from V and 0 bases from J, leaving 11 bases between. In germline, CDR1 is LGHNA, CDR2 YSLEER. The CDR3 spells CASSQGVGRSTDTQYF. DNA of the CDR3: TGCGCCAGCAGCCAAGGGGTTGGACGCAGCACAGATACGCAGTATTTT.

This clonotype appeared many times. The chain carries TRBV7-2 and TRBJ2-2; perhaps TRBD1 as D (7 bases). The CDR3 contains 17 residues. Trimming shortened V by 7 bases and J by 3 bases, and 21 bases separated the two germline ends. Germline values: CDR1 SGHTA, CDR2 FQGNSA. The CDR3 here is CASTRGAGRGDTGELFF. For the CDR3, the DNA is TGTGCCAGCACCCGTGGGGCCGGCAGGGGGGACACCGGGGAGCTGTTTTTT.

This clonotype has a count of ten or more. The chain recombines TRBV20-1 with TRBJ2-1, with 13 bases aligning to TRBD2. The CDR3 totals 14 residues. CDR1 and CDR2 (germline): DFQATT, SNEGSKA (reference sequence). Unmatched junction bases numbered 3, after V lost 6 bases and J lost 4 bases. The CDR3 here is CSAEGLAGYNEQFF. The DNA for the CDR3 is TGCAGTGCCGAGGGACTAGCGGGGTACAATGAGCAGTTCTTC.

This clonotype was observed at least ten times. One junction end does not reproduce the germline sequence, and a read error may be involved. The rearrangement links TRBV20-1 to TRBJ1-5, with D hard to call. In germline, CDR1 is DFQATT, CDR2 SNEGSKA (reference sequence). This CDR3 is 16 amino acids long. Here the CDR3 reads CSARDGGGRRNQPQNF. The CDR3 DNA reads as TGCAGTGCTAGAGATGGAGGAGGACGGCGAAATCAGCCCCAGAATTTT.